Each of the 16 T cell receptor beta chains below was sequenced from the same sample in a study of PD-1 blockade in classical Hodgkin lymphoma. TCRdb keeps only in-frame clones here, not all; method: immunoSEQ multiplex PCR. The data show 90,000 to 130,000 clones, 89% seen once. Every one of the patients relapsed after autologous stem cell transplantation (brentuximab vedotin exposure was variable). The material was peripheral blood mononuclear cells (PBMCs), obtained before the second cycle of nivolumab. Source of these receptors: a human donor with classical Hodgkin lymphoma.

The chain carries TRBV9 and TRBJ2-3, with TRBD2 identical over 11 bases. The length of the CDR3 is 16 residues. Trimming at V came to 0 bases and at J to 4 bases, leaving 4 bases not matched to a gene. Germline-derived CDR1 and CDR2 are SGDLS and YYNGEE. The CDR3 DNA reads as TGTGCCAGCAGCGTAGACACTAGCGGGAGCCCAGATACGCAGTATTTT. Translated: CASSVDTSGSPDTQYF. Full variable domain (rest looked up from reference TRBV9 and TRBJ2-3): DSGVTQTPKHLITATGQRVTLRCSPRSGDLSVYWYQQSLDQGLQFLIQYYNGEERAKGNILERFSAQQFPDLHSELNLSSLELGDSALYFCASSVDTSGSPDTQYFGPGTRLTVL.

In this sample, this clone turned up once. V gene TRBV30 combines with J gene TRBJ1-5, with D uncertain. The CDR3 runs 13 residues. V was cut by 2 bases and J by 4 bases, with 9 bases left in between. Germline CDR1 and CDR2: GTSNPN and SVGIG (reference sequence). The CDR3 nucleotides read TGTGCCTGGAGTCCCTTTAAAAATCAGCCCCAGCATTTT. As protein: CAWSPFKNQPQHF.

The CDR3 nucleotides read TGTGCCATCAGGGGGACGGCCTACCCTGAAGCTTTCTTT. This translates into CAIRGTAYPEAFF. V and J are TRBV10-3 and TRBJ1-1; D possibly corresponds to TRBD1 (5 bases). Per the germline V gene, CDR1 is ENHRY and CDR2 is SYGVKD. The ends were cut back, 6 bases at V and 6 bases at J, with 14 bases in the middle. This CDR3 is 13 amino acids long.

This chain joins TRBV30 and TRBJ2-6, with D possibly being TRBD1 or TRBD2 (5 bases each). The CDR3 sequence is 15 residues long. Trimming left V 0 bases short and J 4 bases short, with 10 bases between. Germline V gene sequence: CDR1 GTSNPN, CDR2 SVGIG (reference sequence). The CDR3 spells CAWSVPGTGANVLTF. In nucleotides, the CDR3 is TGTGCCTGGAGTGTGCCAGGGACCGGGGCCAACGTCCTGACTTTC.

The genes are TRBV6-6 and TRBJ1-3; D ambiguous. There are 15 residues in the CDR3. V shed 5 bases and J shed 0 bases, with 11 bases lying between them. Looked up from germline, CDR1 is MNHNY and CDR2 is SVGAGI (reference sequence). The CDR3 sequence: CASSQSQISGNTIYF. The DNA for the CDR3 is TGTGCCAGCAGTCAAAGTCAGATCTCTGGAAACACCATATATTTT.

The chain recombines TRBV28 with TRBJ2-7, with TRBD2 matching 8 bases. V lost 2 bases, J lost 3 bases, and 6 bases stayed unmatched. This CDR3 is built from 15 residues. The germline V gene has CDR1 MDHEN and CDR2 SYDVKM. In DNA form, the CDR3 reads TGTGCCAGCAGTTTAGCCAGCGGGGGCGGCTACGAGCAGTACTTC. As protein: CASSLASGGGYEQYF.

This clone has only a few counts. This sequence joins TRBV2 and TRBJ1-5, with 7 bases that match TRBD1. Per germline, CDR1 SNHLY and CDR2 FYNNEI. CDR3 length: 14 residues. With V trimmed by 2 bases and J by 7 bases, 5 bases remained unmatched. The CDR3 region has the DNA TGTGCCAGCAGTGAAAACAGGGGCGTCCAGCCCCAGCATTTT. Protein: CASSENRGVQPQHF.

The chain has TRBV18 and TRBJ2-7, with 7 bases matching TRBD1. The CDR3 runs 15 residues. CDR1 and CDR2 (germline): KGHSH, LQKENI. With V trimmed by 1 base and J by 3 bases, 6 bases remained unmatched. The DNA of the CDR3 is TGTGCCAGCTCACCACTCGGGACAGATTACTACGAGCAGTACTTC. Amino acid sequence: CASSPLGTDYYEQYF.

This chain links TRBV6-6 with TRBJ1-5, with 8 nucleotides matching TRBD1. The germline V gene has CDR1 MNHNY and CDR2 SVGAGI (reference sequence). This CDR3 is built from 14 residues. V shed 6 bases and J 5 bases; nucleotides not matched to a gene: 6. The CDR3 sequence: CASRSGTGYQPQHF. CDR3 bases: TGTGCCAGCAGATCCGGGACAGGATATCAGCCCCAGCATTTT.

The chain combines TRBV7-9 with TRBJ2-1, with 10 bases matching TRBD2. V lost 0 bases to trimming and J lost 7 bases; unmatched junction nucleotides: 6. The CDR3 has 16 residues. Germline values: CDR1 SEHNR, CDR2 FQNEAQ (reference sequence). CDR3 protein: CASSLATSGLWNEQFF. CDR3 nucleotide sequence: TGTGCCAGCAGCTTAGCGACTAGCGGGTTGTGGAATGAGCAGTTCTTC.

This clone appeared once. The chain recombines TRBV6-5 with TRBJ1-2; D remains unclear. V was clipped by 10 bases and J by 3 bases, with 12 bases between them. CDR3 length: 12 residues. The germline CDR1 and CDR2 sequences are MNHEY and SVGAGI. CDR3 protein: CAIRGRYYGYTF. For the CDR3, the DNA is TGTGCCATCCGAGGACGGTACTATGGCTACACCTTC.

The chain combines TRBV4-3 with TRBJ1-3, with TRBD1 as a possible D gene (5 bases). This CDR3 spans 17 amino acids. Germline CDR1 reads LGHNA; CDR2 reads YSLEER. Deletions cut 3 bases from V and 0 bases from J, with 15 bases between. This chain's CDR3 is CASSHGSGPISGNTIYF. The CDR3 coding sequence is TGCGCCAGCAGCCATGGATCGGGACCGATCTCTGGAAACACCATATATTTT.

The J gene is TRBJ2-2, the V gene TRBV4-1, with 7 bases that match TRBD2. The J segment lost 0 bases and the V segment lost 1 base, leaving 8 bases of the junction unmatched. Germline V gene lookup returns CDR1 MGHRA and CDR2 YSYEKL. The CDR3 is 18 residues long. CDR3 protein: CASSQGRAREANTGELFF. CDR3 in DNA: TGCGCCAGCAGCCAAGGTCGGGCACGGGAGGCGAACACCGGGGAGCTGTTTTTT.

The V call is TRBV5-1, the J call TRBJ1-4; weak D call: TRBD1 (5 bases). CDR1 and CDR2 (germline): SGHRS, YFSETQ. V was cut by 4 bases and J by 2 bases, with 9 bases left in between. This CDR3 spans 14 amino acids. CDR3 region: CASSAGGTNEKLFF. The CDR3 region has the DNA TGCGCCAGCAGCGCCGGGGGGACTAATGAAAAACTGTTTTTT.

This chain connects TRBV5-4 to TRBJ2-2, with D possibly matching TRBD1 (5 bases). The CDR3 consists of 12 residues. V lost 8 bases, J lost 1 base, and 6 bases lay in between. Germline V gives CDR1 SGHNT, CDR2 YYREEE (reference sequence). The CDR3 coding sequence is TGTGCCAGTACAGGGAACACCGGGGAGCTGTTTTTT. Protein sequence: CASTGNTGELFF.

V usage is TRBV7-2 and J usage is TRBJ1-2, with 7 bases lining up with TRBD1. The V gene's germline CDR1 is SGHTA and CDR2 FQGNSA. V lost 6 bases to trimming and J lost 0 bases; unmatched junction nucleotides: 4. This CDR3 has 14 amino acids. The CDR3 loop reads CASRTGQTNYGYTF. In DNA form, the CDR3 reads TGTGCCAGCAGAACGGGACAGACTAACTATGGCTACACCTTC.